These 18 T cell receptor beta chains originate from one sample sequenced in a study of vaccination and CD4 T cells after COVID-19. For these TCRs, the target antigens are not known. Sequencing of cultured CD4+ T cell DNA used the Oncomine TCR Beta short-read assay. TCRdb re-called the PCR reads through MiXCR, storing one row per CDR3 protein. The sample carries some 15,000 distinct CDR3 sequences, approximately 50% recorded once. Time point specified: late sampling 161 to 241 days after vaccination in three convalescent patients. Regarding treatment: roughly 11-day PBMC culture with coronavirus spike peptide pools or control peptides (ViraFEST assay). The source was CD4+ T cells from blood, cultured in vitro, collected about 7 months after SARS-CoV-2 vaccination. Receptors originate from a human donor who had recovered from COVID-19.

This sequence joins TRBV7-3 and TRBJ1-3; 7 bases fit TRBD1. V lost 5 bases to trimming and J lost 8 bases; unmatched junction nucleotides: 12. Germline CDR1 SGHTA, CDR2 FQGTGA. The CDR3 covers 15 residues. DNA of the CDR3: TGTGCCAGCAGCCGAGACGGGACAGCAAGAGACACCATATATTTT. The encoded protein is CASSRDGTARDTIYF.

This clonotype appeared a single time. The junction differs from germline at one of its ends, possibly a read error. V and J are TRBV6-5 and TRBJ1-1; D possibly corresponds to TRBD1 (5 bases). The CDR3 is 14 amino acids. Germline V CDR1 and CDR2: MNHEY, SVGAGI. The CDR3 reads CASSSDIPNTGAFF. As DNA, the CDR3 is TGTGCCAGCAGTTCGGACATCCCGAACACTGGAGCTTTCTTT.

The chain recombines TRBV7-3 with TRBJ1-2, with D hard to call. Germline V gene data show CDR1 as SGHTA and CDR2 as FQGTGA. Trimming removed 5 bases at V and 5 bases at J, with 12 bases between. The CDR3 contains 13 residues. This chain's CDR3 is CASSPGEGYGYTF. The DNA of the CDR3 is TGTGCCAGCAGCCCCGGGGAGGGTTATGGCTACACCTTC.

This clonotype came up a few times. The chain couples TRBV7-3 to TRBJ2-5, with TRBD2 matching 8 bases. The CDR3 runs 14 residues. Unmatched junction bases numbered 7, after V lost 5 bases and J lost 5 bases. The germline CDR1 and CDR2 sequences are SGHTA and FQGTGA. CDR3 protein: CASSPSGGYETQYF. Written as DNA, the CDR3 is TGTGCCAGCAGCCCCTCGGGGGGGTACGAGACCCAGTACTTC.

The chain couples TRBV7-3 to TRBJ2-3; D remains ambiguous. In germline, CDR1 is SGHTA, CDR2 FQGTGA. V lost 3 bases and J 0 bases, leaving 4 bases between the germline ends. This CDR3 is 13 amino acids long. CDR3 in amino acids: CASSLISTDTQYF. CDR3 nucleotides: TGTGCCAGCAGCTTGATTAGCACAGATACGCAGTATTTT.

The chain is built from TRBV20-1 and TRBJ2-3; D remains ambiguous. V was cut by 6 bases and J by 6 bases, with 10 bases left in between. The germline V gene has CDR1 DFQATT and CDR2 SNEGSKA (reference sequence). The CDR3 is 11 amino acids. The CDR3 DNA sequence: TGCAGTGCAAGCTCTGGTGATACGCAGTATTTT. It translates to CSASSGDTQYF.

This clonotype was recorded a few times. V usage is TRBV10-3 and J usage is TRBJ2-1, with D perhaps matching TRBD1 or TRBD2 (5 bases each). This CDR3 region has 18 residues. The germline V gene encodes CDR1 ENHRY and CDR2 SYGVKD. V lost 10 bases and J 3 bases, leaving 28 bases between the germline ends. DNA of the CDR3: TGTGCCACCATCCCGACGGTAGTCAGCGGACAAATCTACAATGAGCAGTTCTTC. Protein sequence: CATIPTVVSGQIYNEQFF.

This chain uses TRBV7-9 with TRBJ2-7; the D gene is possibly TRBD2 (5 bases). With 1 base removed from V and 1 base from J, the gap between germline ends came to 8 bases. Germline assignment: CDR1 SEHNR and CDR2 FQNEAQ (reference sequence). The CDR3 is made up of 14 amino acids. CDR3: CASSLVGRSYEQYF. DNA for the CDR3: TGTGCCAGCAGCTTAGTTGGGAGATCCTACGAGCAGTACTTC.

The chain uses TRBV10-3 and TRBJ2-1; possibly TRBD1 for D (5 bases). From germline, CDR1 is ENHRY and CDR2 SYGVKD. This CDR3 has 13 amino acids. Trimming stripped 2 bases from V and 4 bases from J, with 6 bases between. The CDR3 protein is CAISEDSYNEQFF. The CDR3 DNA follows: TGTGCCATCAGTGAGGACAGTTACAATGAGCAGTTCTTC.

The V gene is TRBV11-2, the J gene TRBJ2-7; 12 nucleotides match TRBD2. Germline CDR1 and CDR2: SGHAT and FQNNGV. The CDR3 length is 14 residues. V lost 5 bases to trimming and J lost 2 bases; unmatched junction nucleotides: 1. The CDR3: CASSRLAGAYEQYF. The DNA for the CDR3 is TGTGCCAGCAGCAGACTAGCGGGGGCCTACGAGCAGTACTTC.

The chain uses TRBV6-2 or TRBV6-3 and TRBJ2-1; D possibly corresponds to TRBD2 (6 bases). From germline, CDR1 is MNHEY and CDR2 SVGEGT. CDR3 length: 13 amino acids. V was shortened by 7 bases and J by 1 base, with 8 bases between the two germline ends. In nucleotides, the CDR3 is TGTGCCAGCACCCGGGGGTCCTACAATGAGCAGTTCTTC. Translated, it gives CASTRGSYNEQFF.

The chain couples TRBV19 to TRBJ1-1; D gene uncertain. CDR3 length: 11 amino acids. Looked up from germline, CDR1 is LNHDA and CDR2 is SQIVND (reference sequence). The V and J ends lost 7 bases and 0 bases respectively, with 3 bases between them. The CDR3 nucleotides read TGTGCCAGTAAAATGAACACTGAAGCTTTCTTT. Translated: CASKMNTEAFF. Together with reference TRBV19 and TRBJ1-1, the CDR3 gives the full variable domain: DGGITQSPKYLFRKEGQNVTLSCEQNLNHDAMYWYRQDPGQGLRLIYYSQIVNDFQKGDIAEGYSVSREKKESFPLTVTSAQKNPTAFYLCASKMNTEAFFGQGTRLTVV.

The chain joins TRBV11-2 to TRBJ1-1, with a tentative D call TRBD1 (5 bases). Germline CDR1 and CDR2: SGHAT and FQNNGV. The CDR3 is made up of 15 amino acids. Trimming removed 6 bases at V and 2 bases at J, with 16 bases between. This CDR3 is CASRRPGRVNTEAFF. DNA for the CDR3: TGTGCCAGCAGACGACCGGGACGAGTAAACACTGAAGCTTTCTTT.

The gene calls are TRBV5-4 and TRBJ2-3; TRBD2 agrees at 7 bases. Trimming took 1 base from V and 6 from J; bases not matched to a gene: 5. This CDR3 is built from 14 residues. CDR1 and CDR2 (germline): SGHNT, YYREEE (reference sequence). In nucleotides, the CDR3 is TGTGCCAGCAGCTTGAGGCTAGCGGTGGATACGCAGTATTTT. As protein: CASSLRLAVDTQYF.

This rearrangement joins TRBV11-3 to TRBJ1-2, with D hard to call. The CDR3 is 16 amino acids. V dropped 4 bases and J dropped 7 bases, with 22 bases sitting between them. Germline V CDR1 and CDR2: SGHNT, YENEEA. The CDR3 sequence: CASSSRPGRPDCGYTF. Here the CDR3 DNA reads TGTGCCAGCAGCTCGAGACCGGGTCGTCCGGACTGTGGCTACACCTTC.

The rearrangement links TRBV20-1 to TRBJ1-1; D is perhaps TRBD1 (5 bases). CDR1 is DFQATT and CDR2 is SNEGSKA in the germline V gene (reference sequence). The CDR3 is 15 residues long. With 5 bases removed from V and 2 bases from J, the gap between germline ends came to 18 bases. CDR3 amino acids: CSALQPTAQNTEAFF. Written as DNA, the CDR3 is TGCAGTGCTCTACAACCGACAGCGCAAAACACTGAAGCTTTCTTT.

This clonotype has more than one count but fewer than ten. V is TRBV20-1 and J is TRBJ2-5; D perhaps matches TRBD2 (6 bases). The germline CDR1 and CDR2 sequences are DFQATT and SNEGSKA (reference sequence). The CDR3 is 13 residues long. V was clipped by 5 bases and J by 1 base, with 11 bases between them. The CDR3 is CSALDYRQETQYF. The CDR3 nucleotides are TGCAGTGCTCTGGACTACCGCCAAGAGACCCAGTACTTC.

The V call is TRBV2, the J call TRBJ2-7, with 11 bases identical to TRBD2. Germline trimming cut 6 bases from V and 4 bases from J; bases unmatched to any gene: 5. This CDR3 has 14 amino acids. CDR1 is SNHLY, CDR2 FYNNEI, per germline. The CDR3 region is CASSRGTSGYEQYF. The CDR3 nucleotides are TGTGCCAGCAGCCGAGGGACTAGCGGTTACGAGCAGTACTTC.